This entry features one T cell receptor (beta chain) sequence. The data are from a study of blood T cell repertoires in COVID-19. Methods used by the authors: Counts of nucleated cells, estimated from reference gene primer amplification, were obtained. Only in-frame clones appear in the TCRdb table, and some are missing; sequencing was by immunoSEQ multiplex PCR. V, J and clone size are those of that table, while D and trimming were read from the DNA. The top ten clones hold more than 1.5% of a sample with 100,000 or so clones, roughly 92% of them seen once. CDR3 length: 14 residues. CDR1 MNHEY and CDR2 SVGEGT come from the germline V gene. After removal of 4 bases from V and 2 bases from J, the junction contained 4 bases not matched to a gene.

Sequences were obtained from peripheral blood. This chain uses TRBV6-2 or TRBV6-3 with TRBJ2-7; 8 bases fit TRBD1. This TCR derives from a woman aged 50 to 60 with COVID-19, enrolled during active disease. The CDR3 reads CASSSRQGTYEQYF. The CDR3 DNA sequence: TGTGCCAGCAGTTCGAGACAGGGGACCTACGAGCAGTACTTC.